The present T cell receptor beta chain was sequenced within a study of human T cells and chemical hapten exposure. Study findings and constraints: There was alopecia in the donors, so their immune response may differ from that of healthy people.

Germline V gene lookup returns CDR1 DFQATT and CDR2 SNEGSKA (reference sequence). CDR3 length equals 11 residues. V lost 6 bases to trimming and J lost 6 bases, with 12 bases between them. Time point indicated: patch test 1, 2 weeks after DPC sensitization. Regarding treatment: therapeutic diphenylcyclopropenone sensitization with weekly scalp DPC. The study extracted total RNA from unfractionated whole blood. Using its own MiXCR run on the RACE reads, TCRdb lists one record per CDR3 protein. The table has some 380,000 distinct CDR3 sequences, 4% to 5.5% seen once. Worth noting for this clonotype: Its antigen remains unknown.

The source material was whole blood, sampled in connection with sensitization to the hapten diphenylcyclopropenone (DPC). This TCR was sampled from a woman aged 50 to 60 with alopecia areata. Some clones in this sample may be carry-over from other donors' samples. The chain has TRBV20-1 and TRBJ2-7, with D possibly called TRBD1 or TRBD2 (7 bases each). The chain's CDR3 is CSAQGGSEQYF. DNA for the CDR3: TGCAGTGCCCAGGGGGGGAGCGAGCAGTACTTC.